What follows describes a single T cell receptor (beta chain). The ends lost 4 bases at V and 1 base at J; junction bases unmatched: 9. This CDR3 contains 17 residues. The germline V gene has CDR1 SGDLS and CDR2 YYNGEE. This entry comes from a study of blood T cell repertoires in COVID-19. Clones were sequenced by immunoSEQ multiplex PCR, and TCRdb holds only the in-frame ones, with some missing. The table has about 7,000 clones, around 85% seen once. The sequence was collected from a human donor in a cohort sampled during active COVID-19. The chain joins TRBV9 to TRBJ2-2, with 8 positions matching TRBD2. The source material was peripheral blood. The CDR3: CASSPDAGGRNTGELFF. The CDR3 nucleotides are TGTGCCAGCAGCCCAGACGCGGGGGGCCGGAACACCGGGGAGCTGTTTTTT.